These 32 T cell receptor beta chains came from one sample sequenced in a study of blood T cells in healthy people across ages. The use of a sample-barcoded 5' primer and a J-beta primer mix characterized a second PCR of about 7 to 12 cycles. TCRdb reprocessed the 5' RACE reads via MiXCR and lists one record per CDR3 protein. Of about 290,000 distinct CDR3 sequences in the sample, 27% are singletons; the top ten hold around 30%. Sample: blood. The receptors derive from a woman in her 70s in good health.

The rearrangement joins TRBV28 to TRBJ2-7, with D possibly being TRBD2 (5 bases). The CDR3 covers 17 residues. The germline V gene encodes CDR1 MDHEN and CDR2 SYDVKM. V lost 3 bases, J lost 2 bases, and 20 bases lay in between. CDR3 coding DNA: TGTGCCAGCAGTTTCCACGAGGGTTTAGATCTTCCCTACGAGCAGTACTTC. Protein sequence: CASSFHEGLDLPYEQYF.

This clonotype showed up many times. The J gene is TRBJ2-7, the V gene TRBV20-1, with D uncertain. The germline V and J ends were trimmed by 0 bases and 2 bases, with 8 bases remaining between them. This CDR3 has 13 residues. Germline loops: CDR1 DFQATT, CDR2 SNEGSKA (reference sequence). The CDR3 DNA is TGCAGTGCTAGAGATGGCGGCGCCTACGAGCAGTACTTC. Translating gives CSARDGGAYEQYF.

This clonotype was detected only a few times. V usage is TRBV5-1 and J usage is TRBJ2-5, with 11 bases identical to TRBD2. The CDR3 is 14 amino acids. Trimming at V came to 4 bases and at J to 5 bases, leaving 4 bases not matched to a gene. CDR1 and CDR2 (germline): SGHRS, YFSETQ. The CDR3 bases are TGCGCCAGCAGCGTGACTAGCGGGGCGGAGACCCAGTACTTC. It translates to CASSVTSGAETQYF.

The chain joins TRBV20-1 to TRBJ2-1, with 9 positions matching TRBD1. This CDR3 is built from 15 residues. Germline-derived CDR1 and CDR2 are DFQATT and SNEGSKA (reference sequence). V dropped 6 bases and J dropped 5; count of bases not matched to a gene: 11. The CDR3, as DNA: TGCAGTGCCCAAAGGGGGACAGGGCTTAACAATGAGCAGTTCTTC. It encodes CSAQRGTGLNNEQFF.

This clonotype was recorded many times. The genes are TRBV7-9 and TRBJ1-4; D is unclear. V lost 5 bases and J lost 0, with 10 bases in between. This CDR3 contains 15 residues. Per the germline V gene, CDR1 is SEHNR and CDR2 is FQNEAQ (reference sequence). CDR3 sequence (DNA): TGTGCCAGCAGCCCTACCGCGACAACTAATGAAAAACTGTTTTTT. Its translation: CASSPTATTNEKLFF.

The rearrangement uses TRBV28 and TRBJ2-3, with D perhaps given as TRBD1 or TRBD2 (5 bases each). V lost 5 bases to trimming and J lost 9 bases, with 12 bases between them. The CDR3 consists of 12 residues. Germline lookup yields CDR1 MDHEN and CDR2 SYDVKM. The CDR3 region is CASSRTGRTQYF. The CDR3 DNA is TGTGCCAGCAGTCGGACGGGGCGAACGCAGTATTTT.

There are a few counts of this clonotype. The V and J genes are TRBV25-1 and TRBJ1-1; D remains unclear. Trimming shortened V by 6 bases and J by 6 bases, and 8 bases separated the two germline ends. CDR1 MGHDK and CDR2 SYGVNS come from the germline V gene. The CDR3 totals 11 residues. CDR3: CASREGAEAFF. The CDR3, as DNA: TGTGCCAGCAGAGAAGGTGCTGAAGCTTTCTTT.

The V and J genes are TRBV7-9 and TRBJ2-5; 9 nucleotides line up with TRBD1. The CDR3 totals 14 residues. CDR1 and CDR2 (germline): SEHNR, FQNEAQ (reference sequence). After removal of 1 base from V and 6 bases from J, the junction contained 3 bases not matched to a gene. The CDR3 spells CASSLEQGAKTQYF. The CDR3 coding sequence is TGTGCCAGCAGCTTAGAACAGGGGGCAAAGACCCAGTACTTC.

This clonotype came up a few times. J is TRBJ1-1 and V is TRBV28, with D perhaps matching TRBD1 (6 bases). V shed 1 base and J shed 10 bases, with 13 bases lying between them. Germline CDR1 is MDHEN and CDR2 is SYDVKM. This CDR3 contains 13 residues. The CDR3 is CASSLSYREGAFF. CDR3 coding DNA: TGTGCCAGCAGTTTATCCTACAGGGAAGGAGCTTTCTTT.

Notes on this clonotype: Sequence at one end of the junction differs from germline and may be a read error. The V gene is TRBV5-1, the J gene TRBJ2-1, with D perhaps matching TRBD2 (5 bases). The germline gives CDR1 SGHRS, CDR2 YFSETQ. CDR3 length: 11 residues. DNA of the CDR3: TGTGCCAGCAGTTTAGAGGGTGAGCAGTTCTTC. Protein product: CASSLEGEQFF.

Turning to this clonotype: Mismatch with germline at one junction end may stem from a read error. The V call is TRBV3-1, the J call TRBJ2-7, with D perhaps matching TRBD1 (5 bases). Germline V gene sequence: CDR1 LGHDT, CDR2 YNNKEL (reference sequence). This CDR3 has 15 amino acids. CDR3 coding DNA: TGTGCCACCAGCAGAGAAAATTCAGGGTCCTACGAGCAGTACTTC. Its protein is CATSRENSGSYEQYF.

The chain recombines TRBV20-1 with TRBJ2-7; either TRBD1 or TRBD2 may fit D (5 bases each). Germline V gives CDR1 DFQATT, CDR2 SNEGSKA (reference sequence). The CDR3 has 12 amino acids. V lost 7 bases and J 5 bases, leaving 15 bases between the germline ends. The CDR3, as DNA: TGCAGTGTCTGCGAGGGGCTCAACGAGCAGTACTTC. Translating gives CSVCEGLNEQYF.

This clonotype has at least ten counts. The chain employs TRBV28 and TRBJ1-2, with TRBD1 as a possible D gene (5 bases). CDR1 is MDHEN and CDR2 is SYDVKM in the germline V gene. V was clipped by 7 bases and J by 7 bases, with 16 bases between them. The CDR3 extends over 13 amino acids. The CDR3 loop reads CASTLWGGSGYTF. In nucleotides, the CDR3 is TGTGCCAGCACTCTCTGGGGGGGGTCTGGCTACACCTTC.

To note about this clonotype: A junction end diverges from the germline sequence, so it may reflect a read error. V usage is TRBV20-1 and J usage is TRBJ2-5, with TRBD2 as a possible D gene (5 bases). Germline-derived CDR1 and CDR2 are DFQATT and SNEGSKA (reference sequence). The length of the CDR3 is 13 residues. CDR3 in amino acids: CSVEGRAEETRYF. In DNA form, the CDR3 reads TGCAGTGTCGAAGGGCGGGCGGAAGAGACCCGGTACTTC.

This clonotype was detected a few times. The chain uses TRBV3-1 and TRBJ2-1; weak D call: TRBD2 (6 bases). This CDR3 has 17 amino acids. CDR1 is LGHDT and CDR2 is YNNKEL in the germline V gene (reference sequence). The V end was cut by 1 base, the J end by 7 bases, with 20 bases between. The CDR3 DNA reads TGTGCCAGCAGCCAAGTCCCCGCGGAGGGCCTTGGGAATGAGCAGTTCTTC. Translated, it gives CASSQVPAEGLGNEQFF.

This clonotype has ten or more counts. The gene calls are TRBV5-1 and TRBJ1-1; D gene unclear. Looked up from germline, CDR1 is SGHRS and CDR2 is YFSETQ. This CDR3 spans 12 amino acids. V was cut by 4 bases and J by 10 bases, with 14 bases left in between. For the CDR3, the DNA is TGCGCCAGCAGCCTAGGACGGAAGGGAGCTTTCTTT. Translated: CASSLGRKGAFF.

The chain recombines TRBV29-1 with TRBJ2-7; D unclear. V was shortened by 4 bases and J by 6 bases, with 19 bases between the two germline ends. Looked up from germline, CDR1 is SQVTM and CDR2 is ANQGSEA. This CDR3 has 14 amino acids. In DNA form, the CDR3 reads TGCAGCGTTGGAAAACCTGGCGCACCCTTCGAGCAGTACTTC. This translates into CSVGKPGAPFEQYF.

J is TRBJ2-3 and V is TRBV10-3; D gene ambiguous. This CDR3 region has 14 residues. V lost 0 bases and J lost 5, with 9 bases in between. In germline, CDR1 is ENHRY, CDR2 SYGVKD. For the CDR3, the DNA is TGTGCCATCAGTGAGTCTGCCTTTGGAGATACGCAGTATTTT. It is translated as CAISESAFGDTQYF.

The rearrangement joins TRBV3-1 to TRBJ1-1; D is undetermined. The CDR3 extends over 14 amino acids. Trimming took off 2 bases at V and 1 base at J, with 8 bases between the two ends. Germline lookup yields CDR1 LGHDT and CDR2 YNNKEL (reference sequence). This CDR3 reads CASSQNGPNTEAFF. The CDR3 nucleotides read TGTGCCAGCAGCCAAAACGGCCCGAACACTGAAGCTTTCTTT.

This rearrangement joins TRBV29-1 to TRBJ1-2, with a tentative D call TRBD1 (5 bases). Trimming removed 2 bases at V and 4 bases at J, with 14 bases between. The CDR3 sequence is 14 residues long. Germline V gives CDR1 SQVTM, CDR2 ANQGSEA. In nucleotides, the CDR3 is TGCAGCGTTGAATACGGGTTCGGGGCCTATGGCTACACCTTC. It specifies CSVEYGFGAYGYTF. Full variable domain (rest looked up from reference TRBV29-1 and TRBJ1-2): SAVISQKPSRDICQRGTSLTIQCQVDSQVTMMFWYRQQPGQSLTLIATANQGSEATYESGFVIDKFPISRPNLTFSTLTVSNMSPEDSSIYLCSVEYGFGAYGYTFGSGTRLTVV.

The J gene is TRBJ2-1, the V gene TRBV7-3; unclear D gene. The germline V and J ends were trimmed by 2 bases and 9 bases, with 5 bases remaining between them. The CDR3 loop spans 11 amino acids. Germline V CDR1 and CDR2: SGHTA, FQGTGA. CDR3 sequence (DNA): TGTGCCAGCAGCTTAGACGGTGAGCAGTTCTTC. Encoded protein: CASSLDGEQFF. The full variable domain, in which reference TRBV7-3 and TRBJ2-1 provide the parts outside the CDR3, is GAGVSQTPSNKVTEKGKYVELRCDPISGHTALYWYRQSLGQGPEFLIYFQGTGAADDSGLPNDRFFAVRPEGSVSTLKIQRTERGDSAVYLCASSLDGEQFFGPGTRLTVL.

This clonotype turned up a few times. J is TRBJ2-7 and V is TRBV12-3 or TRBV12-4; TRBD1 aligns across 7 bases. V dropped 10 bases and J dropped 4; count of bases not matched to a gene: 4. The CDR3 covers 11 residues. The CDR3 DNA is TGTGCCACCTCACAGGGGTACGAGCAGTACTTC. Translating it yields CATSQGYEQYF.

The V gene is TRBV5-5, the J gene TRBJ1-5; the match to TRBD1 covers 7 bases. Trimming removed 3 bases from V and 4 bases from J; junction bases left unmatched: 7. Per germline, CDR1 SGHKS and CDR2 YYEKEE (reference sequence). The CDR3 consists of 15 residues. Written as DNA, the CDR3 is TGTGCCAGCAGCTGGGGAGACAGGGAAAATCAGCCCCAGCATTTT. Amino acids: CASSWGDRENQPQHF. The whole variable domain, filled in from reference TRBV5-5 and TRBJ1-5, reads DAGVTQSPTHLIKTRGQQVTLRCSPISGHKSVSWYQQVLGQGPQFIFQYYEKEERGRGNFPDRFSARQFPNYSSELNVNALLLGDSALYLCASSWGDRENQPQHFGDGTRLSIL.

The rearrangement links TRBV14 to TRBJ1-1, with D possibly matching TRBD1 (5 bases). This CDR3 is built from 18 residues. Trimming shortened V by 4 bases and J by 1 base, and 22 bases separated the two germline ends. Looked up from germline, CDR1 is SGHDN and CDR2 is FVKESK. The CDR3 region has the DNA TGTGCCAGCAGCCTCCTAGGAACGGGGGTAAGAGGGAACACTGAAGCTTTCTTT. Its protein is CASSLLGTGVRGNTEAFF.

This clonotype was detected a few times. The V call is TRBV18, the J call TRBJ1-1, with 8 bases that match TRBD1. The V segment lost 2 bases and the J segment 1 base; nucleotides outside the gene matches: 3. CDR1 KGHSH and CDR2 LQKENI come from the germline V gene. This CDR3 comprises 15 residues. In DNA, the CDR3 is TGTGCCAGCTCACCAGACAGGGGAGGGAACACTGAAGCTTTCTTT. It yields the protein CASSPDRGGNTEAFF.

This clonotype has a handful of counts. The chain has TRBV5-1 and TRBJ2-5; 8 nucleotides align to TRBD1. CDR1 is SGHRS, CDR2 YFSETQ, per germline. Trimming removed 0 bases from V and 4 bases from J; junction bases left unmatched: 8. This CDR3 contains 16 residues. This CDR3 is CASSLGAGGTSETQYF. The CDR3 nucleotides read TGCGCCAGCAGCTTGGGGGCAGGGGGCACCTCAGAGACCCAGTACTTC.

In its sample, this clonotype was seen many times. The rearrangement joins TRBV7-9 to TRBJ2-3; perhaps TRBD1 as D (6 bases). Between the trimmed V and J ends, which lost 5 bases and 1 base, there was a span of 13 bases. Germline CDR1 and CDR2: SEHNR and FQNEAQ (reference sequence). The CDR3 is 15 amino acids. Here the CDR3 reads CASSPRDIRTDTQYF. The CDR3 DNA reads as TGTGCCAGCAGCCCCCGGGACATCCGCACAGATACGCAGTATTTT.

This clonotype was observed a few times. The V call is TRBV3-1, the J call TRBJ1-4; D is possibly TRBD1 (5 bases). The V end was cut by 0 bases, the J end by 10 bases, with 15 bases between. Per the germline V gene, CDR1 is LGHDT and CDR2 is YNNKEL (reference sequence). CDR3 length equals 15 residues. CDR3 in amino acids: CASSQDGARDRKLFF. The CDR3, as DNA: TGTGCCAGCAGCCAAGACGGGGCCCGGGATCGAAAACTGTTTTTT.

This clonotype was seen just once. The CDR3 here is CASSLAGRSSGNTIYF. CDR3 nucleotide sequence: TGCGCCAGCAGCTTGGCCGGACGGAGCTCTGGAAACACCATATATTTT. The V gene is TRBV5-1, the J gene TRBJ1-3; unclear D gene. CDR3 length equals 16 residues. The V end lost 0 bases, the J end lost 0 bases, and 10 bases lay between the germline ends. Germline loops: CDR1 SGHRS, CDR2 YFSETQ. Using reference TRBV5-1 and TRBJ1-3 for the parts outside the CDR3, the full variable domain is KAGVTQTPRYLIKTRGQQVTLSCSPISGHRSVSWYQQTPGQGLQFLFEYFSETQRNKGNFPGRFSGRQFSNSRSEMNVSTLELGDSALYLCASSLAGRSSGNTIYFGEGSWLTVV.

This clonotype has only a few counts. The chain recombines TRBV29-1 with TRBJ2-7; TRBD2 might be the D (7 bases). Trimming pared 4 bases from V and 6 bases from J, leaving 13 bases between. The CDR3 totals 12 residues. Germline V gene sequence: CDR1 SQVTM, CDR2 ANQGSEA. The CDR3 nucleotides are TGCAGCGTTGTAATGGGGGGGGCCGAGCAGTACTTC. The encoded protein is CSVVMGGAEQYF.

The chain has TRBV9 and TRBJ2-3; 7 positions match TRBD1. With V trimmed by 3 bases and J by 4 bases, 8 bases remained unmatched. CDR1 and CDR2 from the germline V gene are SGDLS and YYNGEE. The CDR3 has 15 residues. The CDR3 sequence is CASSGQGNGADTQYF. In nucleotides, the CDR3 is TGTGCCAGCAGCGGACAGGGAAACGGCGCAGATACGCAGTATTTT.

The V call is TRBV3-1, the J call TRBJ1-6; D perhaps matches TRBD1 (6 bases). The germline CDR1 and CDR2 sequences are LGHDT and YNNKEL (reference sequence). The V gene lost 0 bases and the J gene lost 9 bases, with 9 bases spanning the gap. The CDR3 runs to 14 residues. The CDR3 spells CASSQERGVSPLHF. The CDR3 DNA follows: TGTGCCAGCAGCCAAGAGAGGGGGGTTTCACCCCTCCACTTT.